The next 5 T cell receptor beta chains were all read from a single sample in a study of cytomegalovirus exposure and HLA in healthy donors. A multiplex PCR was run with 60 Vbeta primers and 13 Jbeta primers. Sequencing used immunoSEQ multiplex PCR; TCRdb keeps in-frame clones, though not all of them. The sample lists 150,000 or so clones; more than 75% were seen once. The sequenced material came from PBMCs. The receptors derive from a man under 40 in good health and CMV-seropositive.

The chain's CDR3 is CASIPSLTVSYEQYF. DNA for the CDR3: TGTGCCAGCATTCCCAGCCTGACAGTCTCCTACGAGCAGTACTTC. The chain employs TRBV6-1 and TRBJ2-5, with a weak D call TRBD1 (5 bases). The end of the DNA fits TRBJ2-7 better, so the J call may be wrong. The germline CDR1 and CDR2 sequences are MNHNS and SASEGT. The CDR3 is 15 amino acids.

The J gene is TRBJ2-5, the V gene TRBV5-1, with a possible D match to TRBD2 (5 bases). The assigned J gene may be wrong: the sequence end matches TRBJ2-7 better. The germline CDR1 and CDR2 sequences are SGHRS and YFSETQ. The CDR3 sequence is 17 residues long. CDR3 bases: TGCGCCAGCAGCTTTAAGTCTAGCCCTAGCCAATACTACGAGCAGTACTTC. It specifies CASSFKSSPSQYYEQYF.

The rearrangement links TRBV27 to TRBJ2-7; tentative D call: TRBD1 (6 bases). The CDR3 length is 13 residues. Germline V gene sequence: CDR1 MNHEY, CDR2 SMNVEV (reference sequence). V dropped 5 bases and J dropped 6 bases, with 14 bases sitting between them. In nucleotides, the CDR3 is TGTGCCAGCAGTCTCACAAGGGGGTGCGAGCAGTACTTC. It encodes CASSLTRGCEQYF.

The chain links TRBV4-2 to TRBJ1-4; D is possibly TRBD1 (5 bases). The germline V gene has CDR1 LGHNA and CDR2 YNFKEQ. Trimming left V 1 base short and J 6 bases short, with 9 bases between. CDR3 length: 14 amino acids. The CDR3 loop reads CASSQVGVDEKLFF. In DNA, the CDR3 is TGTGCCAGCAGCCAAGTAGGGGTGGATGAAAAACTGTTTTTT.

The rearrangement links TRBV5-1 to TRBJ2-5; 9 bases agree with TRBD1. The germline V gene encodes CDR1 SGHRS and CDR2 YFSETQ. This CDR3 has 15 residues. V was clipped by 6 bases and J by 5 bases; unmatched bases: 11. CDR3 DNA sequence: TGCGCCAGCACAACACAGGGGGCCCCGGGGGAGACCCAGTACTTC. Translated, it gives CASTTQGAPGETQYF.